The 5 T cell receptor beta chains below come from one sample, sequenced in a study of blood T cell repertoires in COVID-19. Sequenced by immunoSEQ multiplex PCR; TCRdb stores in-frame clones only, minus some. The sample carries over 75,000 clones, about 88% recorded once. The specimen was peripheral blood. These receptors originate from a woman older than 75 with active COVID-19.

This clone was detected only once. This rearrangement joins TRBV7-2 to TRBJ2-3; possible D gene TRBD1, 6 bases. Per the germline V gene, CDR1 is SGHTA and CDR2 is FQGNSA. The CDR3 sequence is 14 residues long. V lost 6 bases, J lost 5 bases, and 15 bases lay in between. The CDR3 sequence is CASSPRPQGDTQYF. The CDR3 bases are TGTGCCAGCAGTCCGCGTCCACAGGGAGATACGCAGTATTTT.

The chain combines TRBV19 with TRBJ2-7; 7 nucleotides match TRBD1. V shed 5 bases, J shed 2 bases, and the junction held 3 bases outside the gene matches. This CDR3 is 13 amino acids long. Looked up from germline, CDR1 is LNHDA and CDR2 is SQIVND (reference sequence). DNA of the CDR3: TGTGCCAGTAGTGCAACAGGGGCCTACGAGCAGTACTTC. This sequence encodes CASSATGAYEQYF.

The rearrangement uses TRBV7-2 and TRBJ1-2; D gene ambiguous. Germline lookup yields CDR1 SGHTA and CDR2 FQGNSA. The V and J ends lost 6 bases and 4 bases respectively, with 9 bases between them. The CDR3 loop spans 12 amino acids. For the CDR3, the DNA is TGTGCCAGCAGTTCCAATTTCTATGGCTACACCTTC. This codes for CASSSNFYGYTF. Full variable domain (remainder filled in from reference TRBV7-2 and TRBJ1-2): GAGVSQSPSNKVTEKGKDVELRCDPISGHTALYWYRQSLGQGLEFLIYFQGNSAPDKSGLPSDRFSAERTGGSVSTLTIQRTQQEDSAVYLCASSSNFYGYTFGSGTRLTVV.

The chain is built from TRBV7-9 and TRBJ2-5; possible D gene TRBD1, 6 bases. Trimming took off 5 bases at V and 5 bases at J, with 21 bases between the two ends. The CDR3 covers 16 residues. Germline CDR1 and CDR2: SEHNR and FQNEAQ (reference sequence). The chain's CDR3 is CASSPYSTGEDETQYF. In nucleotides, the CDR3 is TGTGCCAGCAGCCCGTACTCGACAGGAGAGGATGAGACCCAGTACTTC.

This clone was seen only once. This chain joins TRBV2 and TRBJ2-2, with D perhaps TRBD1 (6 bases). Germline values: CDR1 SNHLY, CDR2 FYNNEI. The V end lost 10 bases, the J end lost 2 bases, and 14 bases lay between the germline ends. This CDR3 contains 14 residues. The CDR3 is CATSGQSNTGELFF. CDR3 bases: TGTGCCACCTCCGGACAGTCTAACACCGGGGAGCTGTTTTTT.